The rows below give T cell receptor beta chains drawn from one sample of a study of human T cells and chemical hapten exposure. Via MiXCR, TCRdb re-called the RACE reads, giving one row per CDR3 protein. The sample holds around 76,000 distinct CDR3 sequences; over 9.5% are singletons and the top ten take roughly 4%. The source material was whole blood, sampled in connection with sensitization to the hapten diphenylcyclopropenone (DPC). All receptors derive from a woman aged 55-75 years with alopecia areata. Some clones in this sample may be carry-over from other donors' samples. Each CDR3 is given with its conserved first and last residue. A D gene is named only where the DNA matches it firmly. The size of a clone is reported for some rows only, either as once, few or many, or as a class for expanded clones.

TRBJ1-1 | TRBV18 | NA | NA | TGTGCCAGCTCACCAGTCAATCCGGGGCAGAACACTGAAGCTTTCTTT | CASSPVNPGQNTEAFF
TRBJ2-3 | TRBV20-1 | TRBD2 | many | TGCAGTGCTGGGGGAAGCGGGGGTATGGCGGCAGATACGCAGTATTTT | CSAGGSGGMAADTQYF
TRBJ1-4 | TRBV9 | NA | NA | TGTGCCAGCAGCGTTGCGTGGGGCCGCGGTGAAAAACTGTTTTTT | CASSVAWGRGEKLFF
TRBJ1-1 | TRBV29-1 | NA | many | TGCAGCGTCAACCATGTGTCTGAAGCTTTCTTT | CSVNHVSEAFF
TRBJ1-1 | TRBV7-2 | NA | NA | TGTGCCAGCAGCTCATTCGAGGTTGGAGAAGCTTTCTTT | CASSSFEVGEAFF
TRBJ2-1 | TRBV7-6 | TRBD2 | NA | TGTGCCAGCAGACCCTCCCTGACGGGGGGGAACAATGAGCAGTTCTTC | CASRPSLTGGNNEQFF
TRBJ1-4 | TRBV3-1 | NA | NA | TGTGCCAGCAGCCCCCGGCGGGAAAAACTGTTTTTT | CASSPRREKLFF
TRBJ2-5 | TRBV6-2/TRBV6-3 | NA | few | TGTGCCAGCAGTTACTCGACGGACGCCCAAGAGACCCAGTACTTC | CASSYSTDAQETQYF
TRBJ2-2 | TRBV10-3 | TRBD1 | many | TGTGCCATCAGTCCGGGACAGGGGGTAAAGGGGGAGCTGTTTTTT | CAISPGQGVKGELFF
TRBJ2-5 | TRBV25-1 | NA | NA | TGTGCCAGCCGTTCGTCGGGGAGGCAGACCCAGTACTTC | CASRSSGRQTQYF
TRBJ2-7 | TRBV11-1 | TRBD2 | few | TGTGCCAGCACCGAAAGGCTAGCGGGGGTCGACGAGCAGTACTTC | CASTERLAGVDEQYF
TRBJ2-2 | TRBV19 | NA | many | TGTGCCAGTAGTGGACCTTCTACGAACACCGGGGAGCTGTTTTTT | CASSGPSTNTGELFF
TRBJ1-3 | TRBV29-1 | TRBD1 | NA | TGCAGCGTGCGCGGACAGGGGCAAGACACCATATATTTT | CSVRGQGQDTIYF
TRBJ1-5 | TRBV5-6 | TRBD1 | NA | TGTGCCAGCAGCCGGGGCAGGACAGGGGAACAGCCCCAGCATTTT | CASSRGRTGEQPQHF
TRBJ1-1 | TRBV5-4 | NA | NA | TGTGCCAGCAGCTTGGGGGTCGGGGACACTGAAGCTTTCTTT | CASSLGVGDTEAFF
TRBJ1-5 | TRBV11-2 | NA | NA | TGTGCCAGCAGCTGGGCCCGGAATCAGCCCCAGCATTTT | CASSWARNQPQHF
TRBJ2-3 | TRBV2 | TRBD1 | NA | TGTGCCAACAGTGCCGGGACAGGGGGCTATACGCAGTATTTT | CANSAGTGGYTQYF
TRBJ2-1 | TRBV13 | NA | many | TGTGCCAGCAGCTTAGCGGGGGGCGGAGATGAGCAGTTCTTC | CASSLAGGGDEQFF
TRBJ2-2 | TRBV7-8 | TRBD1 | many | TGTGCCAGCAGCACAAGACAGGGGGCCGGGGAGCTGTTTTTT | CASSTRQGAGELFF
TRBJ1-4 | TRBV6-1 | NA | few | TGTGCCAGCAGTGAAAACAGGGTAGGGGTTGAAAAACTGTTTTTT | CASSENRVGVEKLFF
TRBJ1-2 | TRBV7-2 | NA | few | TGTGCCAGCAGGAGTGAAGTGCCCTATGGCTACACCTTC | CASRSEVPYGYTF
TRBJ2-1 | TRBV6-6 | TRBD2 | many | TGTGCCAGCAGCCGGGACTACCTACCCAATGAGCAGTTCTTC | CASSRDYLPNEQFF
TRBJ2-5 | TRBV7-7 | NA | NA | TGTGCTAGCAGCTTAGGGGGATGGGAGACCCAGTACTTC | CASSLGGWETQYF
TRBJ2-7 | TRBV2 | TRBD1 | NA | TGTGCCAGCAGCACCAACAGGGGAGCTTCCTCCTACGAGCAGTACTTC | CASSTNRGASSYEQYF
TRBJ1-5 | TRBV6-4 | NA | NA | TGTGCCAGCAGTGAACAACACAATCAGCCCCAGCATTTT | CASSEQHNQPQHF
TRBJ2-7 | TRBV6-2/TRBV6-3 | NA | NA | TGTGCCAGTCCATTCCTAGGGGTCAGAGGCTCCTACGAGCAGTACTTC | CASPFLGVRGSYEQYF
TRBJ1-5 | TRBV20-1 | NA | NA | TGCAGTGCAAGGGAACCCAATCAGCCCCAGCATTTT | CSAREPNQPQHF
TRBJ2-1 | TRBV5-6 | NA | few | TGTGCCAGCAGCTTGGAAAGGGGCGGAGATTACAATGAGCAGTTCTTC | CASSLERGGDYNEQFF
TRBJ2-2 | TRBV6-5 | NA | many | TGTGCCAGCAGGCAAAATCGTTGGACCGGGGAGCTGTTTTTT | CASRQNRWTGELFF
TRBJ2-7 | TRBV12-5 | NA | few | TGTGCTAGTGGTCCCCTTGCCCGAGGGTCCTACGAGCAGTACTTC | CASGPLARGSYEQYF
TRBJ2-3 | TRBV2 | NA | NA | TGTGCCAGCATCCCGGGGGGCGGAACAGATATGCAGTATTTT | CASIPGGGTDMQYF
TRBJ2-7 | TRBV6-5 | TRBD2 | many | TGTGCCAGCAGTTACTCGAAAGCGGGGGCCTACGAGCAGTACTTC | CASSYSKAGAYEQYF
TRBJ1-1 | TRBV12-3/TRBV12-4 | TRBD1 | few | TGTGCCAGCAGGTTTGCAGGGGGCCTCACTGAAGCTTTCTTT | CASRFAGGLTEAFF
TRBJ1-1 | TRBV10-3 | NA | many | TGTGCCATCACATCCCTTTGGGGAAACACTGAAGCTTTCTTT | CAITSLWGNTEAFF
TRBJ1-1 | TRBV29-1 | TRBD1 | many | TGCAGCGTTGAAGGGCAGGGGGCTAAGGGGACTGAAGCTTTCTTT | CSVEGQGAKGTEAFF
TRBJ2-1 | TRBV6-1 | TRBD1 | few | TGTGCCTCCCGCCGGGACAGTCTGGGCAATGAGCAGTTCTTC | CASRRDSLGNEQFF
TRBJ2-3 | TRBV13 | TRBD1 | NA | TGTGCCAGCAGTCTGAGACGGGACAGGAACACAGATACGCAGTATTTT | CASSLRRDRNTDTQYF
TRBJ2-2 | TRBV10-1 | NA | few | TGCGCCAGCAGTGATTGGCGGAACACCGGGGAGCTGTTTTTT | CASSDWRNTGELFF
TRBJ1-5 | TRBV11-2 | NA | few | TGTGCCAGCAGCTTATATCCGGGCCAGCCCCAGCATTTT | CASSLYPGQPQHF
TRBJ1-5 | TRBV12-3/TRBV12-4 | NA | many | TGTGCCAGCAGTTCTACTGATAGCAATCAGCCCCAGCATTTT | CASSSTDSNQPQHF
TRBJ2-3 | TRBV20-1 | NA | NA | TGCAGTGCTACTTCATCCTTATATGATACGCAGTATTTT | CSATSSLYDTQYF
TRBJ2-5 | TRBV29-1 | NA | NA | TGCAGCGTCCAACAGCCGGAGACCCAGTACTTC | CSVQQPETQYF
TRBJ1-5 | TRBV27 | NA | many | TGTGCCAGCAGTTTCAGGGGTGTTCAGCCCCAGCATTTT | CASSFRGVQPQHF